This TCR beta chain is from a study of T cell repertoires in cytomegalovirus infection. TCRdb reprocessed the reads via MiXCR and lists one record per CDR3 protein. The table includes some 500,000 distinct CDR3 sequences, 25% to 35% detected once. This clonotype was detected only a few times. Its target is not known. The CDR3 runs 12 residues. Trimming took 8 bases from V and 4 from J, leaving 11 bases between them. Germline CDR1 MDHEN, CDR2 SYDVKM. The clonotype was recovered from a human donor in good health (CMV status not recorded). Some clones in this sample may be carry-over from other donors' samples. The gene calls are TRBV28 and TRBJ2-5; the D call may be TRBD1 or TRBD2 (5 bases each). Sequenced material: cultured PBMCs, taken from culture after CMV antigen stimulation. For the CDR3, the DNA is TGTGCCAGCGGAATGAGGGGAGAGACCCAGTACTTC. It specifies CASGMRGETQYF.